This T cell receptor (beta chain) was sequenced during a study of blood T cell repertoires in COVID-19. Overall study: PBMCs, B-cell-depleted T cells, or T cells were the source of the cDNA or gDNA that made up the material.

V was trimmed by 6 bases and J by 4 bases, leaving 15 bases between them. CDR3 size: 15 residues. Germline V gives CDR1 SNHLY, CDR2 FYNNEI. Source study methods: Nucleated cell counts were estimated from reference gene primer amplification. The method was immunoSEQ multiplex PCR; TCRdb's version includes in-frame clones alone and lacks a portion of them. V and J calls and clone size are given by that table; D and trimming were obtained from the DNA. The sample lists roughly 200,000 clones, more than 70% occurring once. The clonotype was recovered from a woman between 55 and 75 years old with acute or convalescent COVID-19. The chain links TRBV2 to TRBJ1-4; the D gene is possibly TRBD1 (6 bases). The source material was peripheral blood. The CDR3 sequence is CASRLGDNNNEKLFF. The CDR3 coding sequence is TGTGCCAGCAGATTGGGGGACAACAATAATGAAAAACTGTTTTTT.